Listed below are T cell receptor beta chains from one sample, sequenced in a study of T cells in Graves' hyperthyroidism and ophthalmopathy. TCRdb re-called the multiplex PCR reads with MiXCR, one entry per CDR3 protein. The repertoire holds fewer than 900,000 distinct CDR3 sequences, with around a sixth as singletons. The sample consisted of blood. The receptors derive from a woman aged 45-65 years with Graves' hyperthyroidism that later progressed to Graves' ophthalmopathy. Both conserved end residues are part of each CDR3. A D gene is named only where the DNA matches it firmly. Expanded clones get a size class; other rows say once, few or many, or leave the size out.

D	length	V	J	size	CDR3	DNA
NA	14	TRBV6-1	TRBJ2-1	NA	CASSPDISYNEQFF	TGTGCCAGCAGTCCCGACATATCCTACAATGAGCAGTTCTTC
NA	15	TRBV6-5	TRBJ1-6	NA	CASSYSGGDNSPLHF	TGTGCCAGCAGTTACTCCGGGGGGGATAATTCACCCCTCCACTTT
NA	16	TRBV7-2	TRBJ1-3	once	CASSADPSNSGNTIYF	TGTGCCAGCAGCGCGGACCCGTCCAACTCTGGAAACACCATATATTTT
NA	18	TRBV11-2	TRBJ2-7	few	CASSFETGTGGGTTEQYF	TGTGCCAGCAGCTTTGAAACAGGGACCGGGGGCGGCACCACCGAGCAGTACTTC
NA	13	TRBV11-2	TRBJ2-2	many	CASSLVRAGELFF	TGTGCCAGCAGCTTAGTGAGGGCCGGGGAGCTGTTTTTT
NA	14	TRBV5-1	TRBJ1-4	NA	CASSLREGSGELFF	TGCGCCAGCAGCCTTCGTGAGGGCAGCGGAGAACTGTTTTTT
TRBD2	15	TRBV9	TRBJ2-1	NA	CASSENIGASGEQFF	TGTGCCAGCAGCGAGAACATTGGGGCTAGCGGTGAGCAGTTCTTC
NA	17	TRBV4-1	TRBJ1-1	NA	CASSHRPPGTRNTEAFF	TGCGCCAGCAGCCATCGACCCCCCGGGACGAGGAACACTGAAGCTTTCTTT
TRBD2	16	TRBV2	TRBJ2-3	once	CASSGVAGVYTDTQYF	TGTGCCAGCAGTGGGGTAGCGGGGGTCTACACAGATACGCAGTATTTT
NA	17	TRBV3-1	TRBJ1-3	NA	CASSHGGSANSGNTIYF	TGTGCCAGCAGCCACGGTGGGTCCGCGAACTCTGGAAACACCATATATTTT
TRBD1	15	TRBV4-1	TRBJ1-4	few	CASSQGDRDNEKLFF	TGCGCCAGCAGCCAAGGGGACAGGGATAATGAAAAACTGTTTTTT
NA	15	TRBV4-2	TRBJ1-5	NA	CASSQDNRHNQPQHF	TGTGCCAGCAGCCAAGATAACAGACACAATCAGCCCCAGCATTTT
TRBD2	19	TRBV7-9	TRBJ2-1	NA	CASSHSLAGGPSPYNEQFF	TGTGCCAGCAGCCACTCACTAGCGGGGGGCCCCTCCCCCTACAATGAGCAGTTCTTC
NA	14	TRBV10-3	TRBJ2-3	NA	CAISGLGLTDTQYF	TGTGCCATCAGCGGTTTGGGACTCACAGATACGCAGTATTTT
TRBD2	16	TRBV7-9	TRBJ2-1	many	CASSRRGLVSYNEQFF	TGTGCCAGCTCAAGGAGGGGACTAGTCTCCTACAATGAGCAGTTCTTC
NA	15	TRBV6-1	TRBJ1-2	few	CASSVKSTGFYGYTF	TGTGCCAGCAGTGTGAAATCGACAGGATTCTATGGCTACACCTTC
TRBD1	14	TRBV29-1	TRBJ1-1	few	CSGDLGTVNTEAFF	TGCAGCGGGGACCTGGGGACAGTGAACACTGAAGCTTTCTTT
NA	14	TRBV12-3/TRBV12-4	TRBJ1-2	NA	CASNNQGPFYGYTF	TGTGCCAGCAATAACCAGGGACCTTTCTATGGCTACACCTTC
NA	15	TRBV4-1	TRBJ1-1	few	CASSQDQGWNTEAFF	TGCGCCAGCAGCCAAGATCAGGGTTGGAACACTGAAGCTTTCTTT
NA	14	TRBV3-1	TRBJ1-1	few	CASSQVSGFTEAFF	TGTGCCAGCAGCCAAGTGTCAGGGTTTACTGAAGCTTTCTTT
TRBD2	13	TRBV20-1	TRBJ2-7	many	CSAPGTSPYEQYF	TGCAGTGCTCCCGGGACTAGCCCCTACGAGCAGTACTTC
TRBD2	14	TRBV5-1	TRBJ2-7	few	CASSVMLAGNEQYF	TGCGCCAGCAGTGTGATGTTAGCGGGGAACGAGCAGTACTTC
NA	14	TRBV19	TRBJ1-1	many	CASSATAVSTEAFF	TGTGCCAGTAGTGCGACAGCCGTTAGCACTGAAGCTTTCTTT
NA	16	TRBV10-3	TRBJ1-2	many	CAISESRGAANYGYTF	TGTGCCATCAGTGAGTCGCGTGGGGCCGCTAACTATGGCTACACCTTC
TRBD1	18	TRBV15	TRBJ1-5	few	CATSRDRGTGTGSQPQHF	TGTGCCACCAGCAGAGATCGCGGGACAGGGACCGGGAGTCAGCCCCAGCATTTT
NA	15	TRBV2	TRBJ1-6	NA	CASSDRTKNNSPLHF	TGTGCCAGCAGTGATCGGACAAAAAATAATTCACCCCTCCACTTT
NA	19	TRBV6-5	TRBJ2-7	NA	CASSYSTQRNRVSSYEQYF	TGTGCCAGCAGTTACTCGACCCAAAGGAACAGGGTGAGCTCCTACGAGCAGTACTTC
NA	11	TRBV12-3/TRBV12-4	TRBJ1-1	many	CASSWIGEAFF	TGTGCCAGCAGTTGGATTGGAGAAGCTTTCTTT
NA	13	TRBV12-3/TRBV12-4	TRBJ2-5	many	CASGRRDLETQYF	TGTGCCAGCGGCAGGAGGGATTTGGAGACCCAGTACTTC
TRBD1	14	TRBV6-1	TRBJ2-5	few	CASSAGGQRETQYF	TGTGCCAGCAGTGCAGGGGGCCAGCGAGAGACCCAGTACTTC
NA	12	TRBV9	TRBJ2-5	NA	CASSVVMETQYF	TGTGCCAGCAGCGTAGTAATGGAGACCCAGTACTTC
TRBD1	14	TRBV5-6	TRBJ1-5	once	CASSFRQGEQPQHF	TGTGCCAGCAGCTTTAGACAGGGTGAACAGCCCCAGCATTTT
TRBD1	17	TRBV5-6	TRBJ1-1	NA	CASSLSGTGQWNTEAFF	TGTGCCAGCAGCTTGTCCGGGACAGGGCAATGGAACACTGAAGCTTTCTTT
NA	13	TRBV11-3	TRBJ1-6	few	CASSSTRNSPLHF	TGTGCCAGCAGCTCCACAAGAAATTCACCCCTCCACTTT
NA	14	TRBV6-2/TRBV6-3	TRBJ1-5	few	CASSYRVQHQPQHF	TGTGCCAGCAGTTACAGGGTACAGCACCAGCCCCAGCATTTT
NA	17	TRBV19	TRBJ2-5	NA	CASSIIGTPGLQETQYF	TGTGCCAGTAGTATAATAGGCACCCCAGGGCTCCAAGAGACCCAGTACTTC
TRBD1	16	TRBV20-1	TRBJ1-4	NA	CSASGTEYSSNEKLFF	TGCAGTGCTAGCGGGACAGAATACTCAAGTAATGAAAAACTGTTTTTT
NA	13	TRBV5-1	TRBJ1-1	many	CASRPGVNTEAFF	TGCGCCAGCAGACCCGGAGTAAACACTGAAGCTTTCTTT
NA	13	TRBV6-2/TRBV6-3	TRBJ1-2	NA	CASKPQGVYGYTF	TGTGCCAGCAAACCCCAGGGCGTCTATGGCTACACCTTC
TRBD1	17	TRBV5-6	TRBJ2-6	few	CASSYSNRGSGANVLTF	TGTGCCAGCAGCTATTCTAACAGGGGATCTGGGGCCAACGTCCTGACTTTC